This T cell receptor (beta chain) was sequenced during a study of blood T cell repertoires in COVID-19. In the study overall: Nucleic acid was either cDNA or gDNA, and it came from T cells, B-cell-depleted T cells, or PBMCs.

V gave up 4 bases and J gave up 2 bases; unmatched junction bases: 8. Looked up from germline, CDR1 is MNHEY and CDR2 is SVGAGI. This CDR3 has 15 amino acids. Using immunoSEQ multiplex PCR, the repertoire was profiled, and TCRdb retains in-frame clones only, with some absent. The data contain about 44,000 clones, about 88% of them singletons. Sample: peripheral blood. The receptor comes from a human donor in a cohort sampled during active COVID-19. V and J are TRBV6-5 and TRBJ2-7; 7 nucleotides line up with TRBD1. CDR3 region: CASSSTTQGAYEQYV. The DNA for the CDR3 is TGTGCCAGCAGTTCGACCACCCAGGGGGCCTACGAGCAGTACGTC.